This T cell receptor beta chain was captured in a study of CD8 T cells in Susac syndrome. TEMRA cells underwent FACS enrichment and CD8+ and CD4+ T cells underwent negative isolation. Random hexamers were used to reverse transcribe about 0.5 to 1 ug of RNA. TCRdb used MiXCR to reprocess the immunoSEQ multiplex PCR reads, holding one entry per CDR3 protein. Of 250,000 to 300,000 distinct CDR3 sequences in the sample, about 88% were seen once. This CDR3 contains 13 residues. Germline lookup yields CDR1 MNHEY and CDR2 SMNVEV (reference sequence). After removal of 8 bases from V and 6 bases from J, the junction contained 9 bases not matched to a gene.

The rearrangement joins TRBV27 to TRBJ1-2, with 7 bases that match TRBD1. The source is a human donor with multiple sclerosis. The specimen sequenced was CD8+ T cells from PBMCs. As DNA, the CDR3 is TGTGCCAGCTCAAACAGGGGCGAGAATGGCTACACCTTC. Its protein is CASSNRGENGYTF.